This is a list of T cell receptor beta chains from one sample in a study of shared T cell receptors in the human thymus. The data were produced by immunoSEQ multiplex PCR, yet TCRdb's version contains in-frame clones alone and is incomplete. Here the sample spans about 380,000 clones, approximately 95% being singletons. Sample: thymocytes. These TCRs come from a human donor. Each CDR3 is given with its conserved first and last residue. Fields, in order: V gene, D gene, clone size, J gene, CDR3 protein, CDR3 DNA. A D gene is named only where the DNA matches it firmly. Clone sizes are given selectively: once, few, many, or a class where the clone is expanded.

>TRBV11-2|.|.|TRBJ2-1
CASTFLDEQFF
TGTGCCAGCACCTTCCTAGATGAGCAGTTCTTC
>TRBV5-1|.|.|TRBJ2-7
CASSLGGTYEQYF
TGCGCCAGCAGCCTGGGCGGTACCTACGAGCAGTACTTC
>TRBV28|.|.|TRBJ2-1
CASSYPGVSSYNEQFF
TGTGCCAGCAGCTACCCAGGGGTCAGCTCCTACAATGAGCAGTTCTTC
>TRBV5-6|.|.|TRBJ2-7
CASSLGGLIPHEQYF
TGTGCCAGCAGCCTAGGGGGGTTGATCCCCCACGAGCAGTACTTC
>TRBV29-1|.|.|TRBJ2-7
CSVGGPGSVSYEQYF
TGCAGCGTTGGGGGTCCGGGGTCGGTTTCCTACGAGCAGTACTTC
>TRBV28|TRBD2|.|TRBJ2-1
CASSRQTSGSIYEQFF
TGTGCCAGCAGTCGCCAAACTAGCGGGAGTATCTATGAGCAGTTCTTC
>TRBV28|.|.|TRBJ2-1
CASSLREFLRDEQLF
TGTGCCAGCAGCCTCAGGGAGTTCCTTAGGGATGAGCAGCTCTTC
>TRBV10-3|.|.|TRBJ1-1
CAIKPGRGENMEAFF
TGTGCCATCAAACCCGGGCGGGGGGAGAACATGGAAGCTTTCTTT
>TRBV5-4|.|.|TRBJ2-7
CASSPEGPPYEQYF
TGTGCCAGCAGCCCCGAGGGGCCCCCCTACGAGCAGTACTTC
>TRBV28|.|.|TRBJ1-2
CASSTPAEPANYGYTF
TGTGCCAGCAGCACCCCGGCGGAACCGGCTAACTATGGCTACACCTTC
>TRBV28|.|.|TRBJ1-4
CASSSDQFLNEKLFF
TGTGCCAGCAGCTCCGACCAATTTCTTAATGAAAAACTGTTTTTT
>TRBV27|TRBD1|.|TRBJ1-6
CASSTRQGTRNSPLHF
TGTGCCAGCAGTACCCGACAGGGGACGAGAAATTCACCCCTCCACTTT
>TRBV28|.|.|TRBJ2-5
CASVGGGQETQYF
TGTGCCAGCGTTGGTGGAGGGCAAGAGACCCAGTACTTC
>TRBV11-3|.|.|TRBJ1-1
CASSRDKNTEAFF
TGTGCCAGCAGCCGCGACAAGAACACTGAAGCTTTCTTT
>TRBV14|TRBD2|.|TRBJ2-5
CASSPGGFRETQYF
TGTGCCAGCAGCCCGGGGGGGTTCCGGGAGACCCAGTACTTC
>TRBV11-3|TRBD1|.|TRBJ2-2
CASSFRGTGGVWAGELFF
TGTGCCAGCAGCTTCAGGGGAACAGGGGGTGTGTGGGCCGGGGAGCTGTTTTTT
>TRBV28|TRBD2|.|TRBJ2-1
CASSGRERSYNEQFF
TGTGCCAGCAGTGGGCGGGAGCGGTCCTACAATGAGCAGTTCTTC
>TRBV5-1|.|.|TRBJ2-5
CASSSSSVRSETQYF
TGCGCCAGCAGCTCCTCCTCTGTTCGGTCGGAGACCCAGTACTTC
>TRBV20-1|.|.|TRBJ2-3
CSARDRYTQYF
TGCAGTGCTAGGGACCGGTATACGCAGTATTTT
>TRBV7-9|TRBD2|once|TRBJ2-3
CASSSSSGTSGRTDTQYF
TGTGCCAGCAGCTCCTCCTCCGGGACTAGCGGGAGGACAGATACGCAGTATTTT
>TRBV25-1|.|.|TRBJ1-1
CASSEFQGKGTEAFF
TGTGCCAGCAGTGAATTTCAGGGGAAAGGTACTGAAGCTTTCTTT
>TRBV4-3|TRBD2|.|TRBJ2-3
CASSQDPRLASSGDTQYF
TGCGCCAGCAGCCAAGATCCCCGACTAGCGAGCTCTGGAGATACGCAGTATTTT